This TCR beta chain was identified in a study of blood T cell repertoires in COVID-19. On the study more broadly: Donors in the United States, Italy and Spain gave samples during acute or convalescent COVID-19.

V lost 1 base and J 7 bases, leaving 6 bases between the germline ends. CDR3 size: 12 residues. Enrolment of Seattle patients took place during active infection, and they were followed longitudinally. How the authors handled the data: Estimation of nucleated cell counts relied on the amplification of reference gene primers. The data were produced by immunoSEQ multiplex PCR, yet TCRdb's version contains in-frame clones alone and is incomplete. The V and J calls and clone size are taken from that table; D and trimming were inferred from the DNA. The sample shows around 310,000 clones, almost 90% of them seen only once.

This sequence was found in a middle-aged woman with COVID-19, enrolled during active disease. Source material: peripheral blood. The J gene is TRBJ2-3, the V gene TRBV12-3 or TRBV12-4; tentatively, D is TRBD2 (5 bases). The CDR3 DNA follows: TGTGCCAGCAGTTTAGGAGGGTATACGCAGTATTTT. Encoded protein: CASSLGGYTQYF.